The next 24 T cell receptor beta chains were all read from a single sample in a study of shared clonotypes between healthy human individuals. The table came from immunoSEQ multiplex PCR; TCRdb's copy has only in-frame clones and leaves some out. The sample includes 2 million to 3 million clones, around nine tenths of them seen just once. The specimen sequenced was naive CD4+ T cells sorted from blood. Subset: CD45RA+ positively selected. These receptors came from a young man in good health.

This chain joins TRBV5-1 and TRBJ1-3; D remains ambiguous. V was cut by 0 bases and J by 4 bases, with 23 bases left in between. The CDR3 is 19 residues long. From germline, CDR1 is SGHRS and CDR2 YFSETQ. The CDR3 is CASSLDPPGRIGTGNTIYF. The CDR3 DNA reads as TGCGCCAGCAGCTTGGATCCCCCGGGGAGGATAGGTACCGGAAACACCATATATTTT.

This clone was found once. The chain carries TRBV4-2 and TRBJ2-3, with 9 bases fitting TRBD2. The V gene end was trimmed by 0 bases and the J gene end by 2 bases; junction bases not matched to a gene: 9. CDR3 length: 18 amino acids. Germline V lookup: CDR1 LGHNA, CDR2 YNFKEQ. The CDR3 protein is CASSQDAPGLALTDTQYF. CDR3 in DNA: TGTGCCAGCAGCCAAGATGCCCCCGGACTAGCGCTCACAGATACGCAGTATTTT.

The chain carries TRBV6-5 and TRBJ2-7, with a possible D match to TRBD2 (6 bases). V was trimmed by 5 bases and J by 6 bases, leaving 20 bases between them. The CDR3 has 15 amino acids. Germline CDR1 reads MNHEY; CDR2 reads SVGAGI. The CDR3 reads CASSPRGGDPTEQYF. CDR3 in DNA: TGTGCCAGCAGTCCCCGGGGAGGTGACCCTACCGAGCAGTACTTC.

V usage is TRBV11-1 and J usage is TRBJ2-1; the D gene is possibly TRBD2 (5 bases). Trimming pared 1 base from V and 0 bases from J, leaving 10 bases between. In germline, CDR1 is SGHAT, CDR2 FQDESV (reference sequence). CDR3 size: 16 residues. CDR3 amino acids: CASSLGERSSYNEQFF. For the CDR3, the DNA is TGTGCCAGCAGCTTAGGGGAGAGGAGCTCCTACAATGAGCAGTTCTTC.

As to this clone: The junction and the germline gene differ at one end; a read error may be behind it. The chain is built from TRBV10-3 and TRBJ2-5; 8 nucleotides agree with TRBD2. CDR1 is ENHRY, CDR2 SYGVKD, per germline. The CDR3 is made up of 17 amino acids. The CDR3 is CATSGAGERGLGETQYF. CDR3 sequence (DNA): TGTGCCACCAGTGGAGCGGGAGAGAGGGGTTTGGGAGAGACCCAGTACTTC.

This chain connects TRBV4-1 to TRBJ1-1; 8 nucleotides match TRBD1. CDR1 MGHRA and CDR2 YSYEKL come from the germline V gene. CDR3 length: 15 residues. The junction had 4 bases not matched to a gene; V was cut back by 3 bases and J by 1 base. The CDR3 DNA sequence: TGCGCCAGCAGCCAGACCGGGACAGGGAACACTGAAGCTTTCTTT. This sequence encodes CASSQTGTGNTEAFF.

J is TRBJ2-4 and V is TRBV6-5; D is possibly TRBD1 (8 bases). Germline lookup yields CDR1 MNHEY and CDR2 SVGAGI. The CDR3 extends over 14 amino acids. V lost 6 bases and J lost 8, with 17 bases in between. This chain's CDR3 is CASRHRGRGDIQYF. CDR3 DNA sequence: TGTGCCAGCAGACACAGGGGGAGGGGGGACATTCAGTACTTC.

This rearrangement joins TRBV6-5 to TRBJ2-5; weak D call: TRBD1 (5 bases). The CDR3 has 13 amino acids. In germline, CDR1 is MNHEY, CDR2 SVGAGI. Trimming took off 5 bases at V and 6 bases at J, with 13 bases between the two ends. The CDR3 nucleotides are TGTGCCAGCAGTCCGGGCAGGGTGAAGACCCAGTACTTC. Amino acids: CASSPGRVKTQYF.

This clone was recorded once. The chain uses TRBV18 and TRBJ2-7; D is perhaps TRBD2 (6 bases). The V end was cut by 3 bases, the J end by 0 bases, with 21 bases between. Germline V lookup: CDR1 KGHSH, CDR2 LQKENI. This CDR3 comprises 18 residues. CDR3 sequence: CASSPSNGGNLFSYEQYF. The CDR3 nucleotides read TGTGCCAGCTCACCGTCGAACGGGGGAAACTTATTCTCCTACGAGCAGTACTTC.

V usage is TRBV21-1 and J usage is TRBJ1-4; the table's D call TRBD1 went unverified against the DNA. TRBV21-1 is a documented pseudogene. The CDR3 runs 17 residues. For the CDR3, the DNA is TGTGCCAACAGAAACCGGGACAGGGGGGGACTTAATGAAAAACTGTTTTTT. It encodes CANRNRDRGGLNEKLFF.

This clone showed up just once. The V gene is TRBV5-5, the J gene TRBJ1-4; the D gene is possibly TRBD1 (6 bases). Germline V gene data show CDR1 as SGHKS and CDR2 as YYEKEE (reference sequence). The CDR3 runs 16 residues. Trimming left V 4 bases short and J 1 base short, with 14 bases between. Here the CDR3 reads CASSPGRGVTNEKLFF. CDR3 coding DNA: TGTGCCAGCAGCCCCGGGAGGGGGGTAACTAATGAAAAACTGTTTTTT.

This rearrangement joins TRBV5-1 to TRBJ2-1; TRBD2 matches at 7 bases. The CDR3 covers 20 residues. The V segment lost 2 bases and the J segment 5 bases; nucleotides outside the gene matches: 22. The germline gives CDR1 SGHRS, CDR2 YFSETQ. CDR3 DNA: TGCGCCAGCAGCTTCCCCGGAGGGGCTAGCGGAAACATTTGGGACAATGAGCAGTTCTTC. Translation: CASSFPGGASGNIWDNEQFF.

The CDR3 loop reads CASSSRLGQNGYTF. The CDR3 region has the DNA TGTGCCAGCAGCTCCAGGTTAGGACAGAATGGCTACACCTTC. The V gene is TRBV7-2, the J gene TRBJ1-2; D might be TRBD1 (6 bases). CDR3 length equals 14 residues. Germline loops: CDR1 SGHTA, CDR2 FQGNSA. Trimming removed 4 bases from V and 6 bases from J, with 15 bases in between.

The rearrangement joins TRBV28 to TRBJ1-2; a possible D gene is TRBD1 (6 bases). The CDR3 extends over 12 amino acids. Trimming cost V 7 bases and J 8 bases, with 14 bases left between them. Per the germline V gene, CDR1 is MDHEN and CDR2 is SYDVKM. The CDR3 region has the DNA TGTGCCAGCACGGACAGTTTTAGCGGCTACACCTTC. This translates into CASTDSFSGYTF.

The rearrangement uses TRBV11-2 and TRBJ2-7; maybe TRBD1 (5 bases). Germline CDR1 and CDR2: SGHAT and FQNNGV. There are 12 residues in the CDR3. Trimming took 3 bases from V and 5 from J, leaving 8 bases between them. In DNA form, the CDR3 reads TGTGCCAGCAGCTTCTTCAGGGACGAGCAGTACTTC. It translates to CASSFFRDEQYF. The variable domain in full, with the rest retrieved from reference TRBV11-2 and TRBJ2-7, is EAGVAQSPRYKIIEKRQSVAFWCNPISGHATLYWYQQILGQGPKLLIQFQNNGVVDDSQLPKDRFSAERLKGVDSTLKIQPAKLEDSAVYLCASSFFRDEQYFGPGTRLTVT.

The rearrangement joins TRBV10-3 to TRBJ1-2, with D possibly matching TRBD1 (5 bases). Per the germline V gene, CDR1 is ENHRY and CDR2 is SYGVKD. V shed 2 bases and J shed 7 bases, with 14 bases lying between them. The CDR3 is 14 amino acids. DNA for the CDR3: TGTGCCATCAGTGAGACATTGGGGGGAGGTGGCTACACCTTC. This translates into CAISETLGGGGYTF.

The chain has TRBV6-6 and TRBJ2-2, with D tentatively TRBD1 (6 bases). The CDR3 consists of 16 residues. Per the germline V gene, CDR1 is MNHNY and CDR2 is SVGAGI (reference sequence). Trimming removed 6 bases from V and 0 bases from J, with 14 bases in between. The CDR3 DNA sequence: TGTGCCAGCAGCCACACAGGGATGTCGAACACCGGGGAGCTGTTTTTT. Translated, it gives CASSHTGMSNTGELFF.

With regard to this clone: Additional DNA sequences in this sample encode the identical CDR3. The V call is TRBV18, the J call TRBJ1-5; TRBD1 matches at 8 bases. Germline-derived CDR1 and CDR2 are KGHSH and LQKENI. Unmatched junction bases numbered 4, after V lost 5 bases and J lost 1 base. The CDR3 covers 15 residues. CDR3 sequence (DNA): TGTGCCAGCTCATCTCAGGGGGCAAGCAATCAGCCCCAGCATTTT. Translation: CASSSQGASNQPQHF.

The chain combines TRBV6-5 with TRBJ2-3; D not resolved. The germline V gene has CDR1 MNHEY and CDR2 SVGAGI. The CDR3 spans 13 residues. Trimming removed 5 bases at V and 1 base at J, with 7 bases between. The CDR3 coding sequence is TGTGCCAGCAGTGGCCGGGGCACAGATACGCAGTATTTT. This translates into CASSGRGTDTQYF.

This chain links TRBV11-3 with TRBJ2-2, with 14 bases identical to TRBD2. The trim removed 5 bases at V and 11 bases at J, leaving 7 bases unmatched. Germline V gives CDR1 SGHNT, CDR2 YENEEA. The CDR3 totals 15 residues. CDR3 sequence (DNA): TGTGCCAGCAGCGCGGGGACTAGCGGGAGAGTCGAGCTGTTTTTT. As protein: CASSAGTSGRVELFF.

Of note for this clone: The sample carries other DNA sequences with the same CDR3. The gene calls are TRBV5-1 and TRBJ1-4; the D is unclear. Germline-derived CDR1 and CDR2 are SGHRS and YFSETQ. Trimming took 0 bases from V and 4 from J, leaving 7 bases between them. The CDR3 spans 14 residues. CDR3: CASSLEGNNEKLFF. As DNA, the CDR3 is TGCGCCAGCAGCTTGGAGGGTAATAATGAAAAACTGTTTTTT. The whole variable domain, remainder taken from reference TRBV5-1 and TRBJ1-4, is KAGVTQTPRYLIKTRGQQVTLSCSPISGHRSVSWYQQTPGQGLQFLFEYFSETQRNKGNFPGRFSGRQFSNSRSEMNVSTLELGDSALYLCASSLEGNNEKLFFGSGTQLSVL.

The chain joins TRBV7-9 to TRBJ2-7; D is perhaps TRBD2 (6 bases). The germline V and J ends were trimmed by 4 bases and 11 bases, with 12 bases remaining between them. CDR1 and CDR2 from the germline V gene are SEHNR and FQNEAQ (reference sequence). This CDR3 has 11 amino acids. In nucleotides, the CDR3 is TGTGCCAGCAGCTCGGGACTCCATAAGTACTTC. It yields the protein CASSSGLHKYF. Combining the CDR3 with reference TRBV7-9 and TRBJ2-7 gives the whole variable domain DTGVSQNPRHKITKRGQNVTFRCDPISEHNRLYWYRQTLGQGPEFLTYFQNEAQLEKSRLLSDRFSAERPKGSFSTLEIQRTEQGDSAMYLCASSSGLHKYFGPGTRLTVT.

This clone was observed a single time. The CDR3 DNA reads TGTGCCAGCAGTTCGAAGCAGGGGGCGCGAACTGAAGCTTTCTTT. Its protein product is CASSSKQGARTEAFF. This sequence joins TRBV28 and TRBJ1-1, with TRBD1 identical over 8 bases. From germline, CDR1 is MDHEN and CDR2 SYDVKM. The CDR3 extends over 15 amino acids. V lost 4 bases and J lost 5; bases outside the gene matches: 9.

The chain combines TRBV19 with TRBJ2-7, with D unclear. V was trimmed by 10 bases and J by 5 bases, leaving 21 bases between them. The CDR3 is 14 amino acids. The germline gives CDR1 LNHDA, CDR2 SQIVND (reference sequence). The CDR3 DNA is TGTGCCACCTCACTCCAGGTCGCCCTAAACGAGCAGTACTTC. Translating it yields CATSLQVALNEQYF.